The text below deals with one T cell receptor beta chain. The CDR3 sequence is 13 residues long. The V gene's germline CDR1 is SGHNT and CDR2 YENEEA. V lost 4 bases and J lost 2, with 9 bases in between. This entry is derived from a study of OX40 agonist ivuxolimab in advanced cancers. The protocol was immunoSEQ multiplex PCR, while the TCRdb copy is restricted to in-frame clones and leaves out a portion. This table holds approximately 69,000 clones, roughly 84% found once. The chain has TRBV11-3 and TRBJ2-7; possible D gene TRBD1, 5 bases. The sample in question was CD4+ or CD8+ T cells sorted from blood, obtained in a trial of the OX40 agonist ivuxolimab. The clonotype comes from an adult with an advanced solid tumor such as melanoma, head and neck, liver or kidney cancer. This chain's CDR3 is CASSWGVAYEQYF. CDR3 in DNA: TGTGCCAGCAGCTGGGGCGTCGCCTACGAGCAGTACTTC.